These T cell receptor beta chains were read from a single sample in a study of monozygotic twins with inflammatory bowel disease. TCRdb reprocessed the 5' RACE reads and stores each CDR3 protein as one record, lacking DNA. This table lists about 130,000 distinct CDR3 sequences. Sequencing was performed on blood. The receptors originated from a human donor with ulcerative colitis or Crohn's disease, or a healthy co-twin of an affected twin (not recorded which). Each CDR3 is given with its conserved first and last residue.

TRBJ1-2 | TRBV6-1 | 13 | CASTEVDSDGYTF
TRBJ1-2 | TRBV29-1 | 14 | CSVEGRWGAYGYTF
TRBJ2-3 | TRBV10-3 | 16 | CAISEASGRRTDTQYF
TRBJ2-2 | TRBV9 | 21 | CASSVYPAGETVRANTGELFF
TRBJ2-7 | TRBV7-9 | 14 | CASSVGGSTREQYF
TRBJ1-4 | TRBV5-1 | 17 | CASSLEYRERGGEKLFF
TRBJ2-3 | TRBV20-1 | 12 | CSAYQNTDTQYF
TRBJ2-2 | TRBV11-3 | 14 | CASSLYGNTGELFF
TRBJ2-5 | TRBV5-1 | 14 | CASSLVTMQETQYF
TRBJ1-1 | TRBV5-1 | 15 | CASSLAGRSATEAFF
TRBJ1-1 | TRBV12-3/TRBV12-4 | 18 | CASSFLPGAELMNTEAFF
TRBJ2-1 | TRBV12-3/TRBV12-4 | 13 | CASSQGSYNEQFF
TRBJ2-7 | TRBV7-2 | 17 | CASSLLGTSGPTYEQYF
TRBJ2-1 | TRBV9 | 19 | CASSVDAGTSGILYNEQFF
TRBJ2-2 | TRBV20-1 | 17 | CSARDPGTSGITGELFF
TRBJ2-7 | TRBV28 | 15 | CASSSRGRFRGEQYF
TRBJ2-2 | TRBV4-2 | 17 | CASSQDSWTGGPGELFF
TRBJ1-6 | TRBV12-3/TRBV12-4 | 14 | CASSPRGGNSPLHF
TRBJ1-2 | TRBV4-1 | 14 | CASRPPGGQYGYTF
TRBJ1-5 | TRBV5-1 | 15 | CASSLAGARGQSQHF
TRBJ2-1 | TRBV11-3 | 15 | CASSGGGDFDNEQFF
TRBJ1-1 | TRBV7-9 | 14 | CASSFQAMNTEAFF
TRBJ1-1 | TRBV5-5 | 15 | CASSSRRGLNTEASF
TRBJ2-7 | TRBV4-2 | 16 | CASSLLLPGQSYEQYF
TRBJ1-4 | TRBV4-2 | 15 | CASSPGQGAGEKLFF
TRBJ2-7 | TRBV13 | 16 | CASSLARTDSDYEQYF
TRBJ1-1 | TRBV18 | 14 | CASSPGGAGTEAFF
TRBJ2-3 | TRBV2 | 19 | CASSDRTSGRPASPDTQYF
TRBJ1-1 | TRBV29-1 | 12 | CSVFTGDTEAFF
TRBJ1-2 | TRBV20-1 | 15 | CSASLTVHLGYGYTF
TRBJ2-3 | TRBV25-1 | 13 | CASSDRVRGTQYF
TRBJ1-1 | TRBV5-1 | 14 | CASSLRADTTEAFF
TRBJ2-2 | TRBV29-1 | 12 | CSTTGNTGELFF
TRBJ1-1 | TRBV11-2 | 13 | CASSVQGKGEAFF
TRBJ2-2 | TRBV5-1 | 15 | CASSLELALAGELFF